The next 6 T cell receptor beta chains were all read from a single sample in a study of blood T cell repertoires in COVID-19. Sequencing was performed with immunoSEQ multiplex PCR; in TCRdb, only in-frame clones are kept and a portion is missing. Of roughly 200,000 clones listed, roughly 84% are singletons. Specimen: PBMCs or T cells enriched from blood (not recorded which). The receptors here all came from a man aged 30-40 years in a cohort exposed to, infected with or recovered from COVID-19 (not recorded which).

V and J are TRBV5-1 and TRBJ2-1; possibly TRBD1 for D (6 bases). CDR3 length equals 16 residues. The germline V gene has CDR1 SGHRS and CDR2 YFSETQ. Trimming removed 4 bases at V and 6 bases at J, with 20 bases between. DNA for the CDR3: TGCGCCAGCAGCGGCCCCGAGGGGACATCATCCAATGAGCAGTTCTTC. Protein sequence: CASSGPEGTSSNEQFF.

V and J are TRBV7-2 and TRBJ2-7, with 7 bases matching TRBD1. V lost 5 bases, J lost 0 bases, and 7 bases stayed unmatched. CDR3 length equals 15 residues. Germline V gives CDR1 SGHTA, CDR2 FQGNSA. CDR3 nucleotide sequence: TGTGCCAGCAGCCCAGGGGGATATTCCTCCTACGAGCAGTACTTC. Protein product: CASSPGGYSSYEQYF. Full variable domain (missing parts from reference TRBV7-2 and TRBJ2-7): GAGVSQSPSNKVTEKGKDVELRCDPISGHTALYWYRQSLGQGLEFLIYFQGNSAPDKSGLPSDRFSAERTGGSVSTLTIQRTQQEDSAVYLCASSPGGYSSYEQYFGPGTRLTVT.

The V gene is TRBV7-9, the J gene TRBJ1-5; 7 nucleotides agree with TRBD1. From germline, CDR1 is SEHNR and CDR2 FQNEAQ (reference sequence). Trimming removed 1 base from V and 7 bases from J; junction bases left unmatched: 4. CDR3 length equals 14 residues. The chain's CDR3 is CASSLGQGNQPQHF. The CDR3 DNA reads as TGTGCCAGCAGCTTAGGACAGGGAAACCAGCCCCAGCATTTT.

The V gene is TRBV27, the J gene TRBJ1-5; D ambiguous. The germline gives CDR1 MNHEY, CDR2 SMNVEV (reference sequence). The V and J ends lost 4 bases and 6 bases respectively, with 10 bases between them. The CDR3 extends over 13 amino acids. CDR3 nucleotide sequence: TGTGCCAGCAGTTCCGGGTTCAGTCAGCCCCAGCATTTT. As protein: CASSSGFSQPQHF.

CDR3 nucleotides: TGTGCCAGCAGCCTTGCCGGGGACAGGGGGCTTCAGCCCCAGCATTTT. As protein: CASSLAGDRGLQPQHF. The rearrangement uses TRBV28 and TRBJ1-5; 12 nucleotides agree with TRBD1. This CDR3 has 16 residues. Per the germline V gene, CDR1 is MDHEN and CDR2 is SYDVKM. The junction had 9 bases not matched to a gene; V was cut back by 6 bases and J by 6 bases. Together with reference TRBV28 and TRBJ1-5, the CDR3 gives the full variable domain: DVKVTQSSRYLVKRTGEKVFLECVQDMDHENMFWYRQDPGLGLRLIYFSYDVKMKEKGDIPEGYSVSREKKERFSLILESASTNQTSMYLCASSLAGDRGLQPQHFGDGTRLSIL.

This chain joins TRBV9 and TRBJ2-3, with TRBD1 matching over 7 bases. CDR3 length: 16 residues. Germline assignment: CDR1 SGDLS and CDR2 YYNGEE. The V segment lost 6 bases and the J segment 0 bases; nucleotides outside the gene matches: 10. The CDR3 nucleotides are TGTGCCAGCACCCTTGGGGGACAGACTAGCACAGATACGCAGTATTTT. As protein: CASTLGGQTSTDTQYF.